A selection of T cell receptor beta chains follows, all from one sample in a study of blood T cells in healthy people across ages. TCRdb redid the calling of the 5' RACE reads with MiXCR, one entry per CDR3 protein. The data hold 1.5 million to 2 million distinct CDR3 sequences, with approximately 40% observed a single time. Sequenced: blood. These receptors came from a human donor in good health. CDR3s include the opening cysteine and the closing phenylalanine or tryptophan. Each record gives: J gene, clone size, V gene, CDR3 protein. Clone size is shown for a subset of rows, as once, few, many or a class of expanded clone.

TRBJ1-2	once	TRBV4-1	CASSQETGGDGYTF
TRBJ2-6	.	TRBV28	CASSFSLRAAVSGANVLTF
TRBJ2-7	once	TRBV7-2	CASSLGLDSDSYEQYF
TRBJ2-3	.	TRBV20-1	CSARNMGSPRTDTQYF
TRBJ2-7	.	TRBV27	CASSLGSGTVPYEQYF
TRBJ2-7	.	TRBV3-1	CASSQRHYEQYF
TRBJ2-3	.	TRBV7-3	CASSPRPGLAGGLADTQYF
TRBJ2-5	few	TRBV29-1	CSVEGGTSQETQYF
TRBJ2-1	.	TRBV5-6	CASSRMPGQCNEQFF
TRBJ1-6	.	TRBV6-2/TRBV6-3	CASSRLTLDNSPLHF
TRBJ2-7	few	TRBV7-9	CASSSTGGVEQYF
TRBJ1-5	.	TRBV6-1	CASSSGEAQPQHF
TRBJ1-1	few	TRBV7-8	CASSQQTGGSTEAFF
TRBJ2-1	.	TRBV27	CASSLRDFHNEQFF
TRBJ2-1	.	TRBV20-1	CSASPPGGNEQFF
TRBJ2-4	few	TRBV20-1	CSARALLAKNIQYF
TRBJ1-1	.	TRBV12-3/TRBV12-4	CASSLNEIMNTEAFF
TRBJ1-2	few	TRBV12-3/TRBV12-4	CASSDTGEGGYGYTF
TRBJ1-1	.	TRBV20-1	CSARAPQGGNTEAFF
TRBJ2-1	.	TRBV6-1	CASSESFQRGRNERFF
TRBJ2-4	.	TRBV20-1	CSARAKGTGHQYF
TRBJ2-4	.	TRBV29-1	CSVAGQFKNIQYF
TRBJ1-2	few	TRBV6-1	CASVRPDRTYGYTF
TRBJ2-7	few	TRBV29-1	CSVVGMTTYYEQYF
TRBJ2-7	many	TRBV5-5	CASSLAPQGSYEQYF
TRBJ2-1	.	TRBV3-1	CASSQETFYNEQFF
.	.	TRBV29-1	CSVEIGTSGFEQYF
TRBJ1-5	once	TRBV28	CASYLGGNQPRHF
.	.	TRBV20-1	CSAPGLAEETQYF
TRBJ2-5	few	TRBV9	CASSPPGGSYGQYF
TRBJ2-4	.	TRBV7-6	CASSSRLDGTKNIQYF
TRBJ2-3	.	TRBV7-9	CASSPTGGHKQITDTQYF
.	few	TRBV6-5	CASSYSGGLGGEQYF
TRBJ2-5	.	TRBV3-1	CASSRGFLGGRQETQYF
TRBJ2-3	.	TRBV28	CASSFLDLAGDTQYF
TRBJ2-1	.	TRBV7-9	CASSETDPYNEQFF
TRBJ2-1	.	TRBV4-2	CACSLEGTSYNEQFF
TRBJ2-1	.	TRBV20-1	CSAWVGTSGSNEQFF
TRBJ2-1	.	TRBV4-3	CASSQWTSGEYNEQFF
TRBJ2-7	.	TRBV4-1	CASSQPGHPPEQYF
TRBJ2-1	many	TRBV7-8	CASLTLAGGYNEQFF
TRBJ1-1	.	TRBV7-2	CASLLNTEAFF
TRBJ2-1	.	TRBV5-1	CASSLNPGLVVNEQFF
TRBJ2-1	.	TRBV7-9	CASSFVGPYDRGRTYNERFF
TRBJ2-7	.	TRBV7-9	CASRTGHSYEQYF
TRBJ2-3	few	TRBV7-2	CASRPQGSSTDTQYF
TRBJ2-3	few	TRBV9	CASSVAGGGTDTQYF
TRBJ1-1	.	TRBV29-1	CSSLGVNTEAFF
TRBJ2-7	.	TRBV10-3	CAIQGEDSSYEQYF
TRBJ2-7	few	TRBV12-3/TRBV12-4	CASSPGTGEIYEQYF
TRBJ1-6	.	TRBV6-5	CASSYEGLANSPLHF
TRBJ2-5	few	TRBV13	CASSSRDTQETQYF
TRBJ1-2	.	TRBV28	CASSKQGAIYGYTF
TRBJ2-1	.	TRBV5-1	CASSSLAGVNYNEQFF
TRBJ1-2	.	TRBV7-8	CASSLGPGEHGYTF